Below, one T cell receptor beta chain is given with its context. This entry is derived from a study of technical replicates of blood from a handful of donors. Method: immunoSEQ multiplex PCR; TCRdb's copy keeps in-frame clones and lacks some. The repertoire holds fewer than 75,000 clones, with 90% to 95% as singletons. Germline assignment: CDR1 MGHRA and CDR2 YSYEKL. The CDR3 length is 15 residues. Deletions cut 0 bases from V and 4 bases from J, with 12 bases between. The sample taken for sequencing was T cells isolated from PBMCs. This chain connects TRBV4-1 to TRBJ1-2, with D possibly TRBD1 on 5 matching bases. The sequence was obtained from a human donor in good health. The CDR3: CASSQDRRRAYGYTF. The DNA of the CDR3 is TGCGCCAGCAGCCAAGATCGCCGCAGGGCCTATGGCTACACCTTC.